Listed below are T cell receptor beta chains from one sample, sequenced in a study of blood T cell repertoires in COVID-19. Generated by immunoSEQ multiplex PCR, the TCRdb table keeps only in-frame clones and is missing some. The sample contains 150,000 or so clones, about four fifths of which appear only once. Input material: peripheral blood. These TCRs come from a woman aged 55-75 years with acute or convalescent COVID-19. CDR3s include the opening cysteine and the closing phenylalanine or tryptophan. Fields, in order: clone size, CDR3 length, V gene, J gene, CDR3 protein. Clone size appears in some rows only: once, few, many, or a class for an expanded clone.

NA	15	TRBV6-6	TRBJ2-5	CASSYRPHREETQYF
NA	13	TRBV11-2	TRBJ2-7	CASSPRISFEQYF
NA	14	TRBV7-9	TRBJ2-2	CASSGGIDTGELFF
NA	13	TRBV3-1/TRBV3-2	TRBJ2-3	CASSQSEGGTQYF
NA	15	TRBV6-1	TRBJ1-2	CASSEGWGTNYGYTF
NA	15	TRBV2	TRBJ2-1	CASRVSGSSYNEQFF
NA	17	TRBV5-1	TRBJ1-2	CASSLGTGQGESYGYTF
NA	15	TRBV4-3	TRBJ1-1	CASSQDAGARSEAFF
NA	13	TRBV11-3	TRBJ2-7	CASSSLGDYEQYF
NA	15	TRBV21-1	TRBJ1-2	CASSSTGDRACGYTF
once	9	TRBV20-1	TRBJ1-2	CSASYGYTF
NA	16	TRBV30	TRBJ2-4	CAWSPRALAGGTIQYF
once	11	TRBV28	TRBJ2-5	CASSLKETQYF
NA	15	TRBV4-3	TRBJ2-3	CASSQTGKRSDTQYF
NA	14	TRBV3-1/TRBV3-2	TRBJ2-1	CASTRGESYNEQFF
NA	16	TRBV30	TRBJ1-1	CAWSRTGGSRYTEAFF
NA	16	TRBV5-1	TRBJ1-1	CASFAPGQGRGTEAFF